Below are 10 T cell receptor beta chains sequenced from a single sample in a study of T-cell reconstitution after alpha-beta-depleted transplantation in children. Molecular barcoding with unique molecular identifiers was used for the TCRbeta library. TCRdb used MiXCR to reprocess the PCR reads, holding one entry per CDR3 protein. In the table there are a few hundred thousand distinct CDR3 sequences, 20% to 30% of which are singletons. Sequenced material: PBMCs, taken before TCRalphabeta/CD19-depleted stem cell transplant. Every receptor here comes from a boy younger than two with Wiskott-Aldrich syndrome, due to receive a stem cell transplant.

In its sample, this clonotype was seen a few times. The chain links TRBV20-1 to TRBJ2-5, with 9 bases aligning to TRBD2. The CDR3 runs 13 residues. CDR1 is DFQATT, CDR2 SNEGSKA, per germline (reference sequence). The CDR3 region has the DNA TGCAGCGTCTTAGCGGGAGTTCTAGAGACCCAGTACTTC. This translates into CSVLAGVLETQYF.

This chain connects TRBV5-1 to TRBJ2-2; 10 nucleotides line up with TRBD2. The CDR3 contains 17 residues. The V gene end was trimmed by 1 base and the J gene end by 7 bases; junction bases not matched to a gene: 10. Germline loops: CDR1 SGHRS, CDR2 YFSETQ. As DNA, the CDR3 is TGCGCCAGCAGCTTGAGGCTAGCGGGAGTTTTCGTCGGGGAGCTGTTTTTT. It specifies CASSLRLAGVFVGELFF.

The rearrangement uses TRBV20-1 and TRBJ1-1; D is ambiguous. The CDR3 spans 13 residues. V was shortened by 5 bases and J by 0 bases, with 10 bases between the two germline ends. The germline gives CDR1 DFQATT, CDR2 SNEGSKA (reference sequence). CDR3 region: CSARPHMNTEAFF. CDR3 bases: TGCAGTGCTCGACCCCATATGAACACTGAAGCTTTCTTT.

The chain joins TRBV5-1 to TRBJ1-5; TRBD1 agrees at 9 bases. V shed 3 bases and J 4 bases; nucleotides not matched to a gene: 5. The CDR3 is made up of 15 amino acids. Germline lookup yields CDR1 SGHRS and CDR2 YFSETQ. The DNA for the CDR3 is TGCGCCAGCAGCTGGACAGGGGCTCGGAATCAGCCCCAGCATTTT. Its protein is CASSWTGARNQPQHF.

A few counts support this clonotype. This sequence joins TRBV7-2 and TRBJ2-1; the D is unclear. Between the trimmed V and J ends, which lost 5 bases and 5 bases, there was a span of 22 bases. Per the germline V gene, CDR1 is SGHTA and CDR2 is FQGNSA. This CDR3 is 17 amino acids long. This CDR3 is CASSKNIRLATHNEQFF. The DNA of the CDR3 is TGTGCCAGCAGCAAAAATATTAGGCTTGCAACACACAATGAGCAGTTCTTC.

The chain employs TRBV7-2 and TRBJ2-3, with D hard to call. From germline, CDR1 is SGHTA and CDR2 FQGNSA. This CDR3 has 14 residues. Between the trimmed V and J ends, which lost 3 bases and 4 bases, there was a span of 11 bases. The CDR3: CASSFWTLADTQYF. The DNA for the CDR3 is TGTGCCAGCAGCTTTTGGACCCTCGCAGATACGCAGTATTTT.

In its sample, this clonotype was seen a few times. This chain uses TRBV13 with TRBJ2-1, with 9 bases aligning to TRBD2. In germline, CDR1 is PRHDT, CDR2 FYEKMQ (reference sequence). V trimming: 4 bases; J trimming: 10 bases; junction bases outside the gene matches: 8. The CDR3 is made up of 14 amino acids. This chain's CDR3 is CASSSDNSGREQFF. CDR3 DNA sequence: TGTGCCAGCAGCTCCGACAATAGCGGGAGAGAGCAGTTCTTC.

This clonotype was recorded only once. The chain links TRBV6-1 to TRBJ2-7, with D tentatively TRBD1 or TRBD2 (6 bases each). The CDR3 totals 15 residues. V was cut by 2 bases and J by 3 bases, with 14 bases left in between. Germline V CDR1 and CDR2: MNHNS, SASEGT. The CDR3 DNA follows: TGTGCCAGCAGTGAACTAATAAGGGGGGACTACGAGCAGTACTTC. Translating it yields CASSELIRGDYEQYF.

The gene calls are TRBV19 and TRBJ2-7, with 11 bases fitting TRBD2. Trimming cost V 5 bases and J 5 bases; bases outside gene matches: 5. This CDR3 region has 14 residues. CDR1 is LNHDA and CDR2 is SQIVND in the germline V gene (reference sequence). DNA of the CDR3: TGTGCCAGTAGTCAACTAGCGGGAGAGAACGAGCAGTACTTC. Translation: CASSQLAGENEQYF.

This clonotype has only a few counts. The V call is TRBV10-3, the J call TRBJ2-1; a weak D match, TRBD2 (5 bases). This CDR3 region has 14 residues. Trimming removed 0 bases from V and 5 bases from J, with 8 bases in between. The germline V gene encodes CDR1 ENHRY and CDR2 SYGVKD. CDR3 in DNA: TGTGCCATCAGTGAGTCAACCGGGGACAATGAGCAGTTCTTC. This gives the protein CAISESTGDNEQFF.